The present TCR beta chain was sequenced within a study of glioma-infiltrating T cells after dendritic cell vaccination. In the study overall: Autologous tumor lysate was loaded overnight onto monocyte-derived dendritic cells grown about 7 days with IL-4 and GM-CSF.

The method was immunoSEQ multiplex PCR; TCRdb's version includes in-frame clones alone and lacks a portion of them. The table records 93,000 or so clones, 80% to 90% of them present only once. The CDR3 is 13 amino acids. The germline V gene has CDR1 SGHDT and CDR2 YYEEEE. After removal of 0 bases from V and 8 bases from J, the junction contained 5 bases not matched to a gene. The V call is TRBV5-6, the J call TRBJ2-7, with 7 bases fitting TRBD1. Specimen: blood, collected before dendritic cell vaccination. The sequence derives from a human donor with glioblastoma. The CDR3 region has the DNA TGTGCCAGCAGCTTGGGACAGGGTTGGCAGCAGTACTTC. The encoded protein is CASSLGQGWQQYF.